The 8 T cell receptor beta chains below all came from one sample that was sequenced in a study of PD-L1 blockade in urothelial cancer. Profiled with immunoSEQ multiplex PCR; TCRdb holds only in-frame clones, not every one. Among about 82,000 clones listed, more than 75% were seen once. Sequenced material: PBMCs, taken around atezolizumab (anti-PD-L1) treatment. The receptors here all came from a man between 65 and 85 years old with urothelial cancer.

This chain uses TRBV15 with TRBJ2-7; D possibly corresponds to TRBD2 (7 bases). Germline-derived CDR1 and CDR2 are LNHNV and YYDKDF (reference sequence). The CDR3 is 14 amino acids. V was trimmed by 7 bases and J by 10 bases, leaving 23 bases between them. Here the CDR3 DNA reads TGTGCCACCAAAAAGGGGGGGGTGGCTCTAACCCAGTACTTC. Translating gives CATKKGGVALTQYF.

This clone was detected once. The chain recombines TRBV5-4 with TRBJ1-5; a weak D match, TRBD1 (5 bases). V was trimmed by 1 base and J by 3 bases, leaving 8 bases between them. The CDR3 is 14 residues long. Looked up from germline, CDR1 is SGHNT and CDR2 is YYREEE (reference sequence). This CDR3 reads CASSLQGYNQPQHF. DNA for the CDR3: TGTGCCAGCAGCTTGCAGGGTTACAATCAGCCCCAGCATTTT.

This chain links TRBV13 with TRBJ1-5; a possible D gene is TRBD1 (6 bases). This CDR3 has 16 amino acids. CDR1 is PRHDT, CDR2 FYEKMQ, per germline (reference sequence). V gave up 0 bases and J gave up 1 base, with 10 bases separating them. As DNA, the CDR3 is TGTGCCAGCAGCTTAGGGGGGGCGCGGAGCAATCAGCCCCAGCATTTT. Its translation: CASSLGGARSNQPQHF. Supplemented by reference TRBV13 and TRBJ1-5, the full variable domain reads AAGVIQSPRHLIKEKRETATLKCYPIPRHDTVYWYQQGPGQDPQFLISFYEKMQSDKGSIPDRFSAQQFSDYHSELNMSSLELGDSALYFCASSLGGARSNQPQHFGDGTRLSIL.

The CDR3 region is CASSSQAGEQYF. The CDR3 DNA reads TGTGCCAGCAGTTCCCAGGCCGGGGAACAGTACTTC. V is TRBV6-5 and J is TRBJ2-7; tentative D call: TRBD2 (5 bases). Germline assignment: CDR1 MNHEY and CDR2 SVGAGI. The CDR3 runs to 12 residues. Trimming cost V 4 bases and J 10 bases, with 14 bases left between them.

This clone was seen more than once but under ten times. This CDR3 is CASSFPQGGEGPMNTEAFF. The CDR3 region has the DNA TGTGCCAGCAGCTTCCCTCAGGGAGGGGAAGGGCCAATGAACACTGAAGCTTTCTTT. V is TRBV21-1 and J is TRBJ1-1. TRBV21-1 is reported as a pseudogene. The CDR3 length is 19 residues.

The J gene is TRBJ2-5, the V gene TRBV6-5, with 8 bases that match TRBD2. Trimming removed 4 bases from V and 5 bases from J; junction bases left unmatched: 6. CDR1 MNHEY and CDR2 SVGAGI come from the germline V gene. CDR3 length equals 14 residues. CDR3 sequence reads: CASSSSGSVETQYF. The DNA for the CDR3 is TGTGCCAGCAGTTCCAGCGGGAGTGTCGAGACCCAGTACTTC.

The V call is TRBV5-4, the J call TRBJ2-7, with 8 bases that match TRBD2. The CDR3 sequence is 14 residues long. J gave up 1 base and V 4 bases, and 4 bases lay outside the gene matches. Germline V gene sequence: CDR1 SGHNT, CDR2 YYREEE (reference sequence). The CDR3 here is CASSTGGPSYEQYF. The CDR3 DNA follows: TGTGCCAGCAGCACGGGGGGGCCTTCCTACGAGCAGTACTTC. The whole variable domain, filled in from reference TRBV5-4 and TRBJ2-7, reads ETGVTQSPTHLIKTRGQQVTLRCSSQSGHNTVSWYQQALGQGPQFIFQYYREEENGRGNFPPRFSGLQFPNYSSELNVNALELDDSALYLCASSTGGPSYEQYFGPGTRLTVT.

The V gene is TRBV5-5, the J gene TRBJ1-1; D is undetermined. The CDR3 runs 14 residues. The germline gives CDR1 SGHKS, CDR2 YYEKEE (reference sequence). Trimming took off 0 bases at V and 8 bases at J, with 14 bases between the two ends. The CDR3 is CASSLARASGEAFF. Written as DNA, the CDR3 is TGTGCCAGCAGCTTGGCGAGGGCCTCAGGAGAAGCTTTCTTT.